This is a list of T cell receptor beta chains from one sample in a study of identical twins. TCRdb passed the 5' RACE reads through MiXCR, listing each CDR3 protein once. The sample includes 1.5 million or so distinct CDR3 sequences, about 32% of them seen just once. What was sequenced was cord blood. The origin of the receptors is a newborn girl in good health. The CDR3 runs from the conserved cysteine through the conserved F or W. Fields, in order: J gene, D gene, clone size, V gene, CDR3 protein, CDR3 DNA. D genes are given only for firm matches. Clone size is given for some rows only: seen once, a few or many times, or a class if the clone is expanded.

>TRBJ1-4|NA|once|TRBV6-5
CASSLRADFNEKLFF
TGTGCCAGCAGCCTCCGGGCCGACTTTAATGAAAAACTGTTTTTT
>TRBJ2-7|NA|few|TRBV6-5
CASSRRSGQKYDEQYF
TGTGCCAGCAGTCGACGATCAGGACAGAAGTACGACGAGCAGTACTTC
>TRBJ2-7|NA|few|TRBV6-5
CASSYSKDRHEQYF
TGTGCCAGCAGTTACTCGAAGGACAGACACGAGCAGTACTTC
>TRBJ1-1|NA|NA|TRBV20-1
CSARGMVVANTEAFF
TGCAGTGCTAGAGGAATGGTTGTGGCCAACACTGAAGCTTTCTTT
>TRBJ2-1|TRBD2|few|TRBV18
CASSPLPGLAARNEQFF
TGTGCCAGCTCACCTTTACCGGGACTAGCGGCCCGGAATGAGCAGTTCTTC
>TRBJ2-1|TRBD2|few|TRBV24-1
CATLRLAGIYNEQFF
TGTGCCACCCTGCGACTAGCGGGGATCTACAATGAGCAGTTCTTC
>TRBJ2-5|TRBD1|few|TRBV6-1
CASSEGTHRGQETQYF
TGTGCCAGCAGTGAAGGAACCCACAGGGGACAAGAGACCCAGTACTTC
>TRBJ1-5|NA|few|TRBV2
CASSERSPISSNQPQHF
TGTGCCAGCAGTGAACGGTCACCTATTTCCAGCAATCAGCCCCAGCATTTT
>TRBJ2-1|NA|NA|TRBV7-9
CASSPGGQGFHNEQFF
TGTGCCAGCAGCCCCGGAGGTCAGGGTTTCCACAATGAGCAGTTCTTC
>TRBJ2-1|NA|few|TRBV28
CASSLSSEGWSGSYNEQFF
TGTGCCAGCAGTTTATCATCCGAGGGGTGGAGCGGTTCATACAATGAGCAGTTCTTC
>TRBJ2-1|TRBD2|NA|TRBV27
CASKLAGGNEQFF
TGTGCCAGCAAGCTAGCGGGGGGAAATGAGCAGTTCTTC
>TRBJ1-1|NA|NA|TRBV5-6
CASRPHFVRGTEAFF
TGTGCCAGCAGACCCCATTTTGTGAGGGGTACTGAAGCTTTCTTT
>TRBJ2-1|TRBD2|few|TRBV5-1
CASSWAGTSVNNEQFF
TGCGCCAGCAGCTGGGCCGGGACTAGTGTTAACAATGAGCAGTTCTTC
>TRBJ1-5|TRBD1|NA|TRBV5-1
CASSASRGLGSNQPQHF
TGCGCCAGCAGCGCCTCCAGGGGGCTAGGTAGCAATCAGCCCCAGCATTTT
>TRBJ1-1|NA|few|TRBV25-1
CASSGINTEAFF
TGTGCCAGCAGTGGTATAAACACTGAAGCTTTCTTT
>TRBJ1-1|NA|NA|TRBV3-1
CASSQPTGLYTEAFF
TGTGCCAGCAGCCAACCCACAGGGTTGTACACTGAAGCTTTCTTT
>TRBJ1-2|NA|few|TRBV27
CASSHIVGGYTF
TGTGCCAGCAGTCACATCGTAGGTGGCTACACCTTC
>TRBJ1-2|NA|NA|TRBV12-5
CASGLVRGILNYGYTF
TGTGCTAGTGGTTTGGTACGCGGGATCCTTAACTATGGCTACACCTTC
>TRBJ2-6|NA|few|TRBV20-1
CSAPPGYLHSGANVLTF
TGCAGTGCTCCTCCGGGATACCTTCACTCTGGGGCCAACGTCCTGACTTTC
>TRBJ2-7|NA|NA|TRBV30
CAWSPVTGDNPYEQYF
TGTGCCTGGAGCCCTGTCACGGGGGATAATCCCTACGAGCAGTACTTC
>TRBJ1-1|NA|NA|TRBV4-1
CASSRLQGSTEAFF
TGCGCCAGCAGCCGGCTCCAGGGGAGCACTGAAGCTTTCTTT
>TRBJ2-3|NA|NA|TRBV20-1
CSARGSGVYTDTQYF
TGCAGTGCTAGAGGGTCAGGGGTCTACACAGATACGCAGTATTTT
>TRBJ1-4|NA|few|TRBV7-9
CASSPTAGRNEKLFF
TGTGCCAGCAGCCCGACCGCGGGGCGTAATGAAAAACTGTTTTTT
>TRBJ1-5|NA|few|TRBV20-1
CSATFDRVNNQPQHF
TGCAGTGCTACATTCGACCGGGTCAACAATCAGCCCCAGCATTTT
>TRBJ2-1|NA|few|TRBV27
CASSFGGLPDNEQFF
TGTGCCAGCAGTTTTGGCGGACTGCCAGACAATGAGCAGTTCTTC
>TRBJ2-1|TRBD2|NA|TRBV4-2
CASSQGTSGFYNEQFF
TGTGCCAGCAGCCAAGGAACTAGCGGCTTCTACAATGAGCAGTTCTTC
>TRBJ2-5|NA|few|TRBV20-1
CSAFRGSETQYF
TGCAGTGCTTTCAGGGGTTCAGAGACCCAGTACTTC
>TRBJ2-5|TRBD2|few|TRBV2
CASSPSSGRVETQYF
TGTGCCAGCAGTCCTTCTAGCGGGAGAGTAGAGACCCAGTACTTC
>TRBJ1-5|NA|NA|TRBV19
CASKASLLRNQPQHF
TGTGCCAGTAAGGCCAGTCTCCTGCGGAATCAGCCCCAGCATTTT
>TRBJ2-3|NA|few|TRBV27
CASSPYSLPGATSTDTQYF
TGTGCCAGCAGTCCTTACTCCCTCCCCGGGGCAACTAGCACAGATACGCAGTATTTT
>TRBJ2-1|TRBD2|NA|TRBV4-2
CASSQDGLAGANEQFF
TGTGCCAGCAGCCAAGATGGACTAGCGGGAGCCAATGAGCAGTTCTTC
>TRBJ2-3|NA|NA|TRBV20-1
CSGLPSTDTQYF
TGCAGTGGACTGCCCAGCACAGATACGCAGTATTTT
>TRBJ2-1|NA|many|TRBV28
CASSLWENEQFF
TGTGCCAGCAGTTTGTGGGAGAATGAGCAGTTCTTC
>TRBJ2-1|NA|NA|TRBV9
CASSIQSGQLFF
TGTGCCAGCAGCATTCAAAGCGGGCAACTGTTCTTC
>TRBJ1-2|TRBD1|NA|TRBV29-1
CSVIDRVGYGYTF
TGCAGCGTTATTGACAGGGTAGGCTATGGCTACACCTTC
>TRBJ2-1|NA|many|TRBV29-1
CSVPQAPAVQFF
TGCAGCGTCCCTCAGGCCCCCGCGGTGCAGTTCTTC
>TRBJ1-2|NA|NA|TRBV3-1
CASSQVAGHYGYTF
TGTGCCAGCAGCCAAGTAGCGGGACACTATGGCTACACCTTC
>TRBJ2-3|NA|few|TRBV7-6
CASSLMTQGLLYF
TGTGCCAGCAGCCTAATGACCCAGGGCCTGTTGTATTTT
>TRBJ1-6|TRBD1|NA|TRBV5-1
CASSWDRINSPHHF
TGCGCCAGCAGCTGGGACAGGATAAATTCACCCCACCACTTT
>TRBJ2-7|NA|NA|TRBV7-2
CASSSANEQYF
TGTGCCAGCAGCTCCGCAAATGAGCAGTACTTC
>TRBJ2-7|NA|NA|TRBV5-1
CASSSDRETEYF
TGCGCCAGCAGCTCGGACAGAGAGACCGAGTACTTC
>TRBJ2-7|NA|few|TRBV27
CASSLSAPPRGPSYEQYF
TGTGCCAGCAGTTTATCGGCTCCCCCTAGGGGCCCATCCTACGAGCAGTACTTC
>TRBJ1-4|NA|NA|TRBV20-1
CSASTNAGAPNEKLFF
TGCAGTGCTAGCACAAACGCGGGGGCCCCTAATGAAAAACTGTTTTTT
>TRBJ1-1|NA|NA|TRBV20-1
CSAKGGLNTEAFF
TGCAGTGCTAAAGGGGGTTTGAACACTGAAGCTTTCTTT
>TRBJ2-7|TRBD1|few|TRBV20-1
CSASQGGNEQYF
TGCAGTGCTTCACAGGGGGGAAACGAGCAGTACTTC
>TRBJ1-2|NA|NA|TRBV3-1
CASSQAWGSHGYTF
TGTGCCAGCAGCCAAGCCTGGGGTAGCCATGGCTACACCTTC
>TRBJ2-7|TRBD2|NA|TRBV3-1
CASSQDPGLAGGPSSYEQYF
TGTGCCAGCAGCCAGGACCCGGGACTAGCGGGGGGGCCGAGCTCCTACGAGCAGTACTTC
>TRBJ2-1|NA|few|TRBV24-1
CATSGGDSSYNEQFF
TGTGCCACCAGTGGTGGAGACAGCTCCTACAATGAGCAGTTCTTC
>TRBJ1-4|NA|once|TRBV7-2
CASRLASNEKLFF
TGTGCCAGCAGGCTGGCCTCTAATGAAAAACTGTTTTTT
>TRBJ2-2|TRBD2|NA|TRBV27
CASSFRGGLAGRANTGELFF
TGTGCCAGCAGTTTTAGGGGGGGACTAGCGGGAAGGGCGAACACCGGGGAGCTGTTTTTT
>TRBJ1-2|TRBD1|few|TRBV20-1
CSAPDRGYYGYTF
TGCAGTGCCCCGGACAGGGGCTACTATGGCTACACCTTC
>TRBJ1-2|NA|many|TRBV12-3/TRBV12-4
CASSYGNSANYGYTF
TGTGCCAGCAGTTATGGGAACAGCGCTAACTATGGCTACACCTTC